The T cell receptor (beta chain) under discussion was sequenced for a study of blood T cell repertoires in COVID-19. Study-wide background: From T cells, B-cell-depleted T cells, or PBMCs came the material, which was cDNA or gDNA.

The table came from immunoSEQ multiplex PCR; TCRdb's copy has only in-frame clones and leaves some out. The repertoire holds around 130,000 clones, with 87% as singletons. The CDR3 is 14 residues long. The V gene's germline CDR1 is GTSNPN and CDR2 SVGIG (reference sequence). With V trimmed by 4 bases and J by 4 bases, 4 bases remained unmatched. This clonotype was obtained from a woman aged 60-75 years with acute or convalescent COVID-19. Specimen: peripheral blood. The gene calls are TRBV30 and TRBJ2-3, with TRBD1 matching 11 bases. CDR3 residues: CAWTGTGGADTQYF. The CDR3 region has the DNA TGTGCCTGGACCGGGACAGGGGGTGCAGATACGCAGTATTTT. Based on the CDR3 plus reference TRBV30 and TRBJ2-3, the full variable domain is SQTIHQWPATLVQPVGSPLSLECTVEGTSNPNLYWYRQAAGRGLQLLFYSVGIGQISSEVPQNLSASRPQDRQFILSSKKLLLSDSGFYLCAWTGTGGADTQYFGPGTRLTVL.